What follows are 10 T cell receptor beta chains derived from one specimen sequenced in a study of technical replicates of blood from several donors. The method was immunoSEQ multiplex PCR; TCRdb's version includes in-frame clones alone and lacks a portion of them. The table has some 70,000 clones, roughly 97% seen once. Sequenced material: T cells isolated from PBMCs. Receptors were obtained from a human donor in good health.

V gene TRBV11-2 combines with J gene TRBJ2-7, with D possibly matching TRBD2 (6 bases). Germline loops: CDR1 SGHAT, CDR2 FQNNGV. The V end lost 3 bases, the J end lost 3 bases, and 12 bases lay between the germline ends. The CDR3 totals 14 residues. CDR3 nucleotide sequence: TGTGCCAGCAGCTTTTACAGCGGGTTCTACGAGCAGTACTTC. It translates to CASSFYSGFYEQYF.

V gene TRBV2 combines with J gene TRBJ2-1; a weak D match, TRBD2 (5 bases). The V end was cut by 2 bases, the J end by 12 bases, with 11 bases between. The CDR3 length is 12 residues. The germline gives CDR1 SNHLY, CDR2 FYNNEI. CDR3 nucleotides: TGTGCCAGCAGTGAAAGTTGGGCGGGGCAGTTCTTC. It translates to CASSESWAGQFF.

This chain uses TRBV4-2 with TRBJ2-4, with 9 nucleotides matching TRBD1. Germline loops: CDR1 LGHNA, CDR2 YNFKEQ. This CDR3 region has 18 residues. Unmatched junction bases numbered 14, after V lost 8 bases and J lost 0 bases. The CDR3 nucleotides are TGTGCCAGCGGAACGGGCGGGACAGGGTATGAAGCCAAAAACATTCAGTACTTC. This translates into CASGTGGTGYEAKNIQYF.

V gene TRBV16 combines with J gene TRBJ1-2; 7 nucleotides match TRBD1. Germline values: CDR1 KGHSY, CDR2 FQNENV. The CDR3 extends over 15 amino acids. J was trimmed by 2 bases and V by 0 bases; bases with no gene match: 3. CDR3 coding DNA: TGTGCCAGCAGCCAATCGGCAGGGGGGAACTATGGCTACACCTTC. Translation gives CASSQSAGGNYGYTF. Full variable domain (rest looked up from reference TRBV16 and TRBJ1-2): GEEVAQTPKHLVRGEGQKAKLYCAPIKGHSYVFWYQQVLKNEFKFLISFQNENVFDETGMPKERFSAKCLPNSPCSLEIQATKLEDSAVYFCASSQSAGGNYGYTFGSGTRLTVV.

The rearrangement links TRBV19 to TRBJ2-1, with a weak D call TRBD1 (6 bases). CDR1 and CDR2 (germline): LNHDA, SQIVND (reference sequence). Trimming removed 7 bases from V and 4 bases from J, with 14 bases in between. The CDR3 is made up of 14 amino acids. This CDR3 reads CASTSWDTYNEQFF. CDR3 nucleotide sequence: TGTGCCAGTACCTCTTGGGACACTTACAATGAGCAGTTCTTC.

The chain carries TRBV29-1 and TRBJ2-7; 8 nucleotides match TRBD2. Germline CDR1 and CDR2: SQVTM and ANQGSEA. The J segment lost 6 bases and the V segment lost 3 bases, leaving 7 bases of the junction unmatched. CDR3 size: 13 residues. The CDR3 region has the DNA TGCAGCGTTGAGGGACTAGGTAGGGGCGAGCAGTACTTC. Translating it yields CSVEGLGRGEQYF.

The chain links TRBV5-5 to TRBJ2-5; 8 nucleotides agree with TRBD1. This CDR3 region has 14 residues. V lost 5 bases and J lost 2; bases outside the gene matches: 5. Germline V lookup: CDR1 SGHKS, CDR2 YYEKEE (reference sequence). The CDR3 region is CASRRGTGQETQYF. The CDR3 DNA reads as TGTGCCAGCAGAAGAGGGACAGGACAAGAGACCCAGTACTTC.

The rearrangement joins TRBV2 to TRBJ2-2; no firm D call. This CDR3 is 14 amino acids long. CDR1 SNHLY and CDR2 FYNNEI come from the germline V gene. Trimming removed 3 bases from V and 4 bases from J, with 9 bases in between. The DNA for the CDR3 is TGTGCCAGCAGTGACCCCACGGGCACCGGGGAGCTGTTTTTT. Protein: CASSDPTGTGELFF.

The chain uses TRBV30 and TRBJ1-2, with a weak D call TRBD1 (5 bases). Germline V gene lookup returns CDR1 GTSNPN and CDR2 SVGIG (reference sequence). The CDR3 length is 15 residues. CDR3: CASGTGVLTGYGYTF. The CDR3 DNA sequence: TGTGCGTCGGGAACGGGGGTCCTAACTGGCTATGGCTACACCTTC.

This sequence joins TRBV7-8 and TRBJ2-7; a possible D gene is TRBD2 (6 bases). CDR1 and CDR2 from the germline V gene are SGHVS and FQNEAQ. Trimming took off 5 bases at V and 1 base at J, with 24 bases between the two ends. This CDR3 region has 18 residues. The DNA of the CDR3 is TGTGCCAGCAGCCAAAATCAATACGGCGGGATACGGTCCTACGAGCAGTACTTC. This encodes CASSQNQYGGIRSYEQYF.